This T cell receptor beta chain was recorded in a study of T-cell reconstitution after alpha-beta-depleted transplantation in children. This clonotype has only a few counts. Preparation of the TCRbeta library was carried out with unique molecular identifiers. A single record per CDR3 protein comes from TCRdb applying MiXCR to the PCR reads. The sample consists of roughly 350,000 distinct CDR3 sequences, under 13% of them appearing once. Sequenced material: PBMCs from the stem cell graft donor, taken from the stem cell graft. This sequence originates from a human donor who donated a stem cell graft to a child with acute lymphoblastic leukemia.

CDR3: CASSAGLANTGELFF. In DNA, the CDR3 is TGTGCCAGCAGCGCAGGGCTGGCGAACACCGGGGAGCTGTTTTTT. The chain uses TRBV9 and TRBJ2-2, with a possible D match to TRBD1 (5 bases). The CDR3 loop spans 15 amino acids. V lost 3 bases to trimming and J lost 0 bases, with 9 bases between them. Looked up from germline, CDR1 is SGDLS and CDR2 is YYNGEE.